Each of the 9 T cell receptor beta chains below was sequenced from the same sample in a study of CXCR3-negative and CXCR3-positive naive CD8 T cells. Overall study results and limits: Against CXCR3-negative naive cells, CXCR3-positive naive cells showed more hydrophobic TRB CDR3s.

The method, 5' RACE with UMI labels, was used to prepare the TRB cDNA libraries. TCRdb reprocessed the 5' RACE reads; each CDR3 protein has one entry and no DNA is given. The sample data list 85,000 to 120,000 distinct CDR3 sequences. These TCRs are of unknown antigen specificity. The sequenced material came from naive CXCR3+ CD8+ T cells from blood. Subset specified: CD45RO-CCR7+CD27+CD95- naive CD8+ T cells expressing CXCR3 (TNR3+). These receptors were obtained from a human donor in good health. Some clones in this sample may be carry-over from other donors' samples.

The chain links TRBV28 to TRBJ2-1. Germline CDR1 and CDR2: MDHEN and SYDVKM. This CDR3 spans 13 amino acids. The chain's CDR3 is CASSLDPISEQFF. Full variable domain (rest looked up from reference TRBV28 and TRBJ2-1): DVKVTQSSRYLVKRTGEKVFLECVQDMDHENMFWYRQDPGLGLRLIYFSYDVKMKEKGDIPEGYSVSREKKERFSLILESASTNQTSMYLCASSLDPISEQFFGPGTRLTVL.

The gene calls are TRBV29-1 and TRBJ2-7; TCRdb reports TRBD1, a call that lacks DNA to check it against. This CDR3 is 13 amino acids long. Germline CDR1 SQVTM, CDR2 ANQGSEA. The CDR3 protein is CSVVPADNYEQYF.

The chain is built from TRBV5-4 and TRBJ2-1; the TRBD1 assignment by TCRdb is unverifiable without DNA. The CDR3 covers 13 residues. CDR1 is SGHNT and CDR2 is YYREEE in the germline V gene (reference sequence). CDR3 amino acids: CASSGGGYNEQFF.

This sequence joins TRBV27 and TRBJ2-7; lacking DNA, the TRBD1 call made by TCRdb goes unchecked. CDR1 is MNHEY, CDR2 SMNVEV, per germline (reference sequence). There are 16 residues in the CDR3. The CDR3 spells CASSLQGPGAYDEQYF.

The CDR3 sequence: CASSFGLEESYEQYF. This chain uses TRBV5-6 with TRBJ2-7; checking the TCRdb D call of TRBD2 is not possible without DNA. CDR3 length equals 15 residues. Germline-derived CDR1 and CDR2 are SGHDT and YYEEEE.

The chain is built from TRBV28 and TRBJ2-7; TCRdb outputs TRBD1, but without DNA this stays unchecked. The CDR3 loop spans 14 amino acids. Germline CDR1 and CDR2: MDHEN and SYDVKM. The CDR3 sequence: CASKDRDKAYEQYF.

The chain combines TRBV11-3 with TRBJ2-5; checking the TCRdb D call of TRBD2 is not possible without DNA. Germline V lookup: CDR1 SGHNT, CDR2 YENEEA. This CDR3 has 17 amino acids. The CDR3: CASSSGLAGIPGETQYF.

The chain couples TRBV28 to TRBJ1-6; TCRdb picks TRBD1, but there is no DNA to check that call. The germline gives CDR1 MDHEN, CDR2 SYDVKM. The CDR3 has 15 amino acids. CDR3 sequence: CASSSDRVFNSPLHF. Complete variable domain (other parts from reference TRBV28 and TRBJ1-6): DVKVTQSSRYLVKRTGEKVFLECVQDMDHENMFWYRQDPGLGLRLIYFSYDVKMKEKGDIPEGYSVSREKKERFSLILESASTNQTSMYLCASSSDRVFNSPLHFGNGTRLTVT.

The V and J genes are TRBV5-5 and TRBJ2-7; with no DNA, the TCRdb D assignment of TRBD1 cannot be verified. The CDR3 is 14 residues long. Germline CDR1 and CDR2: SGHKS and YYEKEE (reference sequence). The CDR3 spells CASSPGSSLYEQYF.